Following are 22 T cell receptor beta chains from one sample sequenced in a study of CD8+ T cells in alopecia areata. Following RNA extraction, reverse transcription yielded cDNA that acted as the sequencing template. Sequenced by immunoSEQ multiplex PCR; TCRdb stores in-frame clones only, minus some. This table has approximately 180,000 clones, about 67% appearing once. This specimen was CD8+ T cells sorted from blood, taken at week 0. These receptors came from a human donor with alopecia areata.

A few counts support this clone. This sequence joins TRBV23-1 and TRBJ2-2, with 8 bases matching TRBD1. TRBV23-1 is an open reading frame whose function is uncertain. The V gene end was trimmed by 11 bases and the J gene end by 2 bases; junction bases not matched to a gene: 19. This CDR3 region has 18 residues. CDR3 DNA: TGCGCCCCCAGACAGGGGCCACCCAATACCCCTAACACCGGGGAGCTGTTTTTT. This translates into CAPRQGPPNTPNTGELFF.

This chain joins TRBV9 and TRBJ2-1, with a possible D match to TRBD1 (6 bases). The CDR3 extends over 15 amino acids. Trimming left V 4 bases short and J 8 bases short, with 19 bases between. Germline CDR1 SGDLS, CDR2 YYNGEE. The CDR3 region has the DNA TGTGCCAGCAGCCCAGGGACATCCCGCCCCGATGAGCAGTTCTTC. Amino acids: CASSPGTSRPDEQFF.

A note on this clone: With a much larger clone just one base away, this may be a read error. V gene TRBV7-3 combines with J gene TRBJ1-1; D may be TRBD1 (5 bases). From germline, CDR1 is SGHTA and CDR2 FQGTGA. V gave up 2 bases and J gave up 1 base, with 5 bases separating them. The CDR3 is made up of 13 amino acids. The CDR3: CASSLGQNTEAFF. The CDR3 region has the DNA TGTGCCAGCAGCTTAGGACAGAACACTGAAGCTTTCTTT.

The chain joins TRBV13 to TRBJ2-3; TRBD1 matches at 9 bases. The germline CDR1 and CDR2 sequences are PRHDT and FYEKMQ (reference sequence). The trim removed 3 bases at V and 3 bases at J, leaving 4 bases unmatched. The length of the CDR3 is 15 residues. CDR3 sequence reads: CASSLTGGRTDTQYF. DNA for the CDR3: TGTGCCAGCAGCTTGACAGGGGGAAGGACAGATACGCAGTATTTT. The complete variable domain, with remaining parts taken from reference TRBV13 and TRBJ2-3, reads AAGVIQSPRHLIKEKRETATLKCYPIPRHDTVYWYQQGPGQDPQFLISFYEKMQSDKGSIPDRFSAQQFSDYHSELNMSSLELGDSALYFCASSLTGGRTDTQYFGPGTRLTVL.

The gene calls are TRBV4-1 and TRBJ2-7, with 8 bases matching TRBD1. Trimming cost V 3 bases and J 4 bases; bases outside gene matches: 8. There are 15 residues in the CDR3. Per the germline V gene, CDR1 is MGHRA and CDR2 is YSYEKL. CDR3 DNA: TGCGCCAGCAGCCACCCGGGACAGGTAGGGTACGAGCAGTACTTC. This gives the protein CASSHPGQVGYEQYF.

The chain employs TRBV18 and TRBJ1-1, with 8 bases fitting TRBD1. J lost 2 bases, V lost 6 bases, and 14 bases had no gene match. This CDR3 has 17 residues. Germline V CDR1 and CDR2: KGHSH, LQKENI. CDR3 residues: CASSHVRQGAQNTEAFF. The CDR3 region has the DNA TGTGCCAGCTCCCACGTCCGGCAGGGGGCCCAAAACACTGAAGCTTTCTTT. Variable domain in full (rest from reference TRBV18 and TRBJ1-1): NAGVMQNPRHLVRRRGQEARLRCSPMKGHSHVYWYRQLPEEGLKFMVYLQKENIIDESGMPKERFSAEFPKEGPSILRIQQVVRGDSAAYFCASSHVRQGAQNTEAFFGQGTRLTVV.

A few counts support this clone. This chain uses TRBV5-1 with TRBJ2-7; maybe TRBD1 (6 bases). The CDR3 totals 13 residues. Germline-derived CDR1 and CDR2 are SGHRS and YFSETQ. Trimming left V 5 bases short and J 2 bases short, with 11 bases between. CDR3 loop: CASSSAGAYEQYF. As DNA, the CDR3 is TGCGCCAGCAGTTCGGCAGGGGCCTACGAGCAGTACTTC.

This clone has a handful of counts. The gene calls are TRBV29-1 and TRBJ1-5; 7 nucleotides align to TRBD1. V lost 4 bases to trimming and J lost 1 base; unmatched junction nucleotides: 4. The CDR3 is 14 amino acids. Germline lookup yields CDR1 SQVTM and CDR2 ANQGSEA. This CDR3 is CSVGTGQSNQPQHF. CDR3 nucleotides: TGCAGCGTTGGGACAGGACAGAGCAATCAGCCCCAGCATTTT.

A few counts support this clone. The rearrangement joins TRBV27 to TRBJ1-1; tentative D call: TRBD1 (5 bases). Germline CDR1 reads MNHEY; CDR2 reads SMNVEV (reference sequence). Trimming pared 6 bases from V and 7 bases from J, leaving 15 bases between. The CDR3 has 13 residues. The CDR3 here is CASRVGTTSEAFF. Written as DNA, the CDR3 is TGTGCCAGCAGGGTTGGGACTACCAGTGAAGCTTTCTTT.

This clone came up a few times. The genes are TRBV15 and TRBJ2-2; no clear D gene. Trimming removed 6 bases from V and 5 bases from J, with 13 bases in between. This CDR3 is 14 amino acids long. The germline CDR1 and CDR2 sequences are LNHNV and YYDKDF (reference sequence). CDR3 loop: CATRPLQVTGELFF. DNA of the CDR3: TGTGCCACCAGGCCCCTTCAAGTGACCGGGGAGCTGTTTTTT.

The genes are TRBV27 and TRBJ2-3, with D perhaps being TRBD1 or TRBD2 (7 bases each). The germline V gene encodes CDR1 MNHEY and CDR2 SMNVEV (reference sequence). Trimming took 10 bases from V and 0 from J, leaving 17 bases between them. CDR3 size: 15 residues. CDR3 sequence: CATLPQGGSTDTQYF. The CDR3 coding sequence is TGTGCCACCCTCCCCCAGGGGGGGAGCACAGATACGCAGTATTTT.

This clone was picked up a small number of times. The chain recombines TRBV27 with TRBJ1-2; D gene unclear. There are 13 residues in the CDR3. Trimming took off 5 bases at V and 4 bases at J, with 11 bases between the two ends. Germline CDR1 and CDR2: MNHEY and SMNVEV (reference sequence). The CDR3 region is CASSPGRSYGYTF. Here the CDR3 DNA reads TGTGCCAGCAGTCCCGGCAGGTCCTATGGCTACACCTTC.

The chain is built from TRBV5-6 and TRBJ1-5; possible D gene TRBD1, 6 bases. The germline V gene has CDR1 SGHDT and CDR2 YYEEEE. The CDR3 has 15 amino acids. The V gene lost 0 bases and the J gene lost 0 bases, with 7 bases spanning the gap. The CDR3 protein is CASSLGTVSNQPQHF. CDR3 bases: TGTGCCAGCAGCTTGGGGACAGTTAGCAATCAGCCCCAGCATTTT.

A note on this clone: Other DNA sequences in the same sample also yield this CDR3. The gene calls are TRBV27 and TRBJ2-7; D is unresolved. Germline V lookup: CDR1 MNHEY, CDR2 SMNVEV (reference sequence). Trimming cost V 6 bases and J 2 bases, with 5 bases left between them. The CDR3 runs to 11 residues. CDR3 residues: CASSSAYEQYF. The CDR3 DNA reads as TGTGCCAGCAGCTCCGCCTACGAGCAGTACTTC.

The CDR3 coding sequence is TGTGCCAGCACCCCTGCGAGGGAACATCAGCCCCAGCATTTT. This codes for CASTPAREHQPQHF. V is TRBV6-5 and J is TRBJ1-5, with D hard to call. This CDR3 is 14 amino acids long. The V and J ends lost 7 bases and 5 bases respectively, with 15 bases between them. CDR1 is MNHEY, CDR2 SVGAGI, per germline.

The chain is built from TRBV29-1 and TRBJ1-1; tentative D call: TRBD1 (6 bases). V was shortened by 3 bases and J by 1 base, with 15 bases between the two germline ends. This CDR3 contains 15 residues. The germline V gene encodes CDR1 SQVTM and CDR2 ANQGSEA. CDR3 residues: CSVDPGGLSNTEAFF. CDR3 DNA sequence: TGCAGCGTTGATCCCGGGGGCCTCTCGAACACTGAAGCTTTCTTT.

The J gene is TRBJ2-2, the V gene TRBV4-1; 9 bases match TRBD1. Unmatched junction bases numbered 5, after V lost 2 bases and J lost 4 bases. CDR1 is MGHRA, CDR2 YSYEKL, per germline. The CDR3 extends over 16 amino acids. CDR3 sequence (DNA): TGCGCCAGCAGCCAACAGGACAGGGGCGGCACCGGGGAGCTGTTTTTT. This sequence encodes CASSQQDRGGTGELFF.

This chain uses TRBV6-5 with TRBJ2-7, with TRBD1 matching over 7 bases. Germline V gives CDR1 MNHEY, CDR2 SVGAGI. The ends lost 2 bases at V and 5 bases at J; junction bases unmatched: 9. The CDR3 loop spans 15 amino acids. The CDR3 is CASSYMRQGPDEQYF. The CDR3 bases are TGTGCCAGCAGTTACATGCGACAGGGTCCAGACGAGCAGTACTTC.

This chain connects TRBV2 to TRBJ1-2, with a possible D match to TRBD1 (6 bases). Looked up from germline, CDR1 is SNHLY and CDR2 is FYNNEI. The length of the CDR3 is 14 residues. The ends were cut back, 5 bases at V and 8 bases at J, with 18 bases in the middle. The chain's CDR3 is CASSSDRRRGGYTF. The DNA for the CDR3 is TGTGCCAGCAGTTCCGACAGGAGAAGAGGGGGCTACACCTTC.

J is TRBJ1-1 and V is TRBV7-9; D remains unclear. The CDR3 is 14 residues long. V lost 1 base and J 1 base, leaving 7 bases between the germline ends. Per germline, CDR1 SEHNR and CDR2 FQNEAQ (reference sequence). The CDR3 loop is CASSLGMENTEAFF. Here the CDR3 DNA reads TGTGCCAGCAGCTTAGGGATGGAGAACACTGAAGCTTTCTTT.

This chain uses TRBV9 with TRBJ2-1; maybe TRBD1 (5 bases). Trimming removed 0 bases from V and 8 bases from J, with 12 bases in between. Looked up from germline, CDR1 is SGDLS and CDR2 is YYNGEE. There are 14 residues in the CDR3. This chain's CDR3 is CASSVAGQGYEQFF. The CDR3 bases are TGTGCCAGCAGCGTAGCCGGGCAGGGTTATGAGCAGTTCTTC. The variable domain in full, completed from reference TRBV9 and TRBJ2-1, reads DSGVTQTPKHLITATGQRVTLRCSPRSGDLSVYWYQQSLDQGLQFLIQYYNGEERAKGNILERFSAQQFPDLHSELNLSSLELGDSALYFCASSVAGQGYEQFFGPGTRLTVL.

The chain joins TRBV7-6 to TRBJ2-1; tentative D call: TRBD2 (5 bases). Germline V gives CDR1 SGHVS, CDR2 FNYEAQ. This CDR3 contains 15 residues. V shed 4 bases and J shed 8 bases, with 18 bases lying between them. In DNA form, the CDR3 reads TGTGCCAGCAGCTCCAACCCCACTAGTTATGATGAGCAGTTCTTC. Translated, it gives CASSSNPTSYDEQFF.